This T cell receptor beta chain came from a study of early T cells in non-severe SARS-CoV-2 infection. Background on the study: Sequencing of bulk RNA from unsorted whole blood was done, without chain pairing. Study findings and constraints: Matching with VDJdb favored anti-spike CD8 responses (missing private and CD4 specificities).

There are a few counts of this clonotype. The antigen remains unidentified. Each cDNA molecule carried a unique molecular identifier. TCRdb reanalysed the 5' RACE reads using MiXCR and keeps one entry per CDR3 protein. The sample has tens of thousands of distinct CDR3 sequences, 5.5% to 6.5% seen once. The CDR3 spans 14 residues. The germline CDR1 and CDR2 sequences are MNHNY and SVGAGI (reference sequence). The V and J ends lost 5 bases and 4 bases respectively, with 12 bases between them. The TCR was taken from an adult who was a healthcare worker with PCR-confirmed SARS-CoV-2 infection or an uninfected control (not recorded which). The chain joins TRBV6-6 to TRBJ1-5; the D gene is possibly TRBD1 (5 bases). The specimen was whole blood, collected at baseline. The CDR3 coding sequence is TGTGCCAGCAGTATGGGGGACGCTAATCAGCCCCAGCATTTT. Its protein product is CASSMGDANQPQHF.